The 23 T cell receptor beta chains below all came from one sample that was sequenced in a study of tumor-infiltrating lymphocytes in primary liver carcinoma (dated by TCRdb to about 2017). Total RNA and DNA were co-extracted from approximately 20-30 mg of bulk tissue with the AllPrep DNA/RNA mini kit, without cell sorting. TCRdb records Illumina HiSeq 2500 as the sequencer. Starting from 450 to 500 ng total RNA, TCRbeta-specific cDNA was produced by reverse transcription with a constant-region primer and ProtoScript II reverse transcriptase. TCRbeta libraries were built with three nested multiplex PCR rounds, a slightly modified ARM-PCR procedure. Multiplex TRBV1-TRBV30 forward primers and a Cbeta reverse primer were used in the first two PCR rounds, each of which was run for around 9 cycles. TCRdb redid the processing of the public reads, applying fastp at Q25 and MiXCR, and retained in-frame beta chains. For every CDR3 protein sequence, its rows merge into one entry that carries the most common genes and DNA. The sample contains about 210,000 distinct CDR3 sequences, around 81% of them found a single time. Roughly 20% of the sample is taken by the ten largest.

Sequencing was done on a sample of tumor tissue from primary liver carcinoma. The receptors stem from a man aged 35-49 years with primary liver carcinoma and hepatitis B virus infection.

As to this clonotype: One junction end disagrees with the germline gene, perhaps due to a read error. The chain joins TRBV29-1 to TRBJ2-3; TRBD1 or TRBD2 may be the D gene (5 bases each). Germline V lookup: CDR1 SQVTM, CDR2 ANQGSEA. CDR3 length equals 13 residues. CDR3 sequence: CSVEGVVGDTHYF. CDR3 sequence (DNA): TGCAGCGTTGAGGGGGTCGTTGGAGATACGCACTATTTT.

As concerns this clonotype: A read error may account for a junction end that differs from germline. The gene calls are TRBV11-3 and TRBJ2-1; D perhaps matches TRBD1 (5 bases). Germline V gene lookup returns CDR1 SGHNT and CDR2 YENEEA. CDR3 length equals 14 residues. The CDR3 spells CTSSLGVNNNEQFF. DNA of the CDR3: TGTACCAGCAGCTTAGGGGTCAACAACAATGAACAGTTCTTC.

The chain recombines TRBV20-1 with TRBJ1-5; weak D call: TRBD1 (5 bases). The J call could be wrong; TRBJ2-3 is a better fit for the DNA end. Germline V gene data show CDR1 as DFQATT and CDR2 as SNEGSKA (reference sequence). The CDR3 runs 16 residues. The chain's CDR3 is CSARHPADGHNQPQYF. The CDR3 nucleotides read TGCAGTGCTAGACATCCCGCGGATGGACACAATCAGCCCCAGTATTTT.

The table lists this clonotype with many counts. The chain recombines TRBV4-1 with TRBJ2-1, with D tentatively TRBD2 (5 bases). The CDR3 is made up of 15 amino acids. The V gene lost 4 bases and the J gene lost 6 bases, with 16 bases spanning the gap. The V gene's germline CDR1 is MGHRA and CDR2 YSYEKL. The CDR3 nucleotides are TGCGCCAGCAGCCTTATCCCGGGGTATGGCAATGAGCAGTTCTTC. Protein sequence: CASSLIPGYGNEQFF.

This clonotype was counted once. One end of the junction varies from germline; a read error may be responsible. The gene calls are TRBV12-3 or TRBV12-4 and TRBJ1-6; 10 bases agree with TRBD1. The length of the CDR3 is 14 residues. CDR3: CASSSGTGVSSLHF. CDR3 nucleotides: TGTGCCAGCAGCTCTGGGACAGGGGTTTCATCCCTCCACTTT.

The V gene is TRBV29-1, the J gene TRBJ1-1, with no clear D. The CDR3 has 13 amino acids. The V gene's germline CDR1 is SQVTM and CDR2 ANQGSEA. CDR3 in amino acids: CNTQSQKNTEAFF. CDR3 bases: TGCAACACTCAAAGCCAGAAGAACACTGAAGCTTTCTTT.

Notes on this clonotype: The CDR3 does not close with the conserved phenylalanine or tryptophan, likely indicating a read error. The chain has TRBV4-2 and TRBJ2-5; 7 bases are shared with TRBD2. CDR1 is LGHNA, CDR2 YNFKEQ, per germline. This CDR3 has 18 amino acids. CDR3 coding DNA: TGTGCCAGCAGTCAAGGAACTAGTGGGAGGGGATACCAAGAGACCCAGTACTTG. Residues: CASSQGTSGRGYQETQYL.

Turning to this clonotype: One end of the junction fails to match germline, which may point to a read error. The chain links TRBV5-6 to TRBJ2-6; TRBD1 matches 8 bases. The CDR3 runs to 18 residues. Looked up from germline, CDR1 is SGHDT and CDR2 is YYEEEE. Written as DNA, the CDR3 is TGTGCCAACAGCTTGGGCCGGACAGGGAAGGCTGGGGCCAACGTCCTGACTTTC. Encoded protein: CANSLGRTGKAGANVLTF.

About this clonotype itself: Its ends do not fully match the called genes, so a read error is possible. The V gene is TRBV11-2, the J gene TRBJ2-1, with D maybe TRBD2 (6 bases). CDR1 is SGHAT and CDR2 is FQNNGV in the germline V gene. The CDR3 spans 19 residues. CDR3 in amino acids: CASSFQWVPGTIGSHEQFF. The CDR3 region has the DNA TGTGCCAGCAGCTTCCAATGGGTACCTGGGACCATCGGGAGTCATGAACAGTTCTTC.

J is TRBJ2-1 and V is TRBV29-1; weak D call: TRBD2 (6 bases). The CDR3 consists of 12 residues. Germline V lookup: CDR1 SQVTM, CDR2 ANQGSEA. The V end lost 5 bases, the J end lost 12 bases, and 17 bases lay between the germline ends. The CDR3 is CSVNIPGELQFF. CDR3 coding DNA: TGCAGCGTTAATATCCCGGGAGAGTTGCAGTTCTTC.

In regard to this clonotype: One base away lies a much larger clone, so this may be a sequencing read error. This chain joins TRBV5-1 and TRBJ2-1, with unresolved D. Germline-derived CDR1 and CDR2 are SGHRS and YFSETQ. The CDR3 extends over 13 amino acids. The CDR3, as DNA: TGCGCCATCAGCTTGATCCCCTACAATGAGCAGTTCTTC. Translated: CAISLIPYNEQFF.

In this sample, this clonotype turned up a few times. The junction departs from germline at one end; a sequencing error may be responsible. V is TRBV11-3 and J is TRBJ2-2; TRBD2 is a possible D gene (5 bases). The CDR3 runs 14 residues. CDR1 is SGHNT and CDR2 is YENEEA in the germline V gene. CDR3 in amino acids: CANSLNANTGELFF. CDR3 sequence (DNA): TGTGCCAACAGCTTAAACGCGAACACTGGGGAGCTATTTTTT.

This clonotype has just one count. Relative to the germline gene, one junction end is altered; a read error may explain this. V gene TRBV11-2 combines with J gene TRBJ2-5; 11 bases are shared with TRBD1. CDR1 and CDR2 (germline): SGHAT, FQNNGV. The CDR3 covers 15 residues. The CDR3 loop reads CPSNRTGGRQETQYF. The DNA of the CDR3 is TGTCCCAGCAACAGGACAGGGGGCAGACAAGAGACCCAGTACTTC.

A remark on this clonotype: A much larger clone lies one base from this, so it may be a read error. The gene calls are TRBV5-8 and TRBJ2-1, with D maybe TRBD2 (6 bases). Germline V lookup: CDR1 SGHTS, CDR2 YDEGEE. This CDR3 is built from 15 residues. Deletions cut 1 base from V and 3 bases from J, with 11 bases between. As DNA, the CDR3 is TGTGCCAGCAGCTTGATCCTCGGGGGCTACAATGAGCAGTTCTTC. It translates to CASSLILGGYNEQFF.

As to this clonotype: A much more abundant neighbour one base away suggests this may be a read error. V and J are TRBV4-1 and TRBJ2-2; D possibly corresponds to TRBD1 (5 bases). The CDR3 runs 15 residues. Per the germline V gene, CDR1 is MGHRA and CDR2 is YSYEKL. The CDR3 loop reads CVSSPGAVNTGELFF. DNA for the CDR3: TGCGTCAGCAGCCCTGGGGCCGTTAACACCGGGGAGCTGTTTTTT.

In this sample, this clonotype turned up once. V and J are TRBV6-1 and TRBJ2-1; weak D call: TRBD2 (5 bases). Germline CDR1 MNHNS, CDR2 SASEGT. V shed 11 bases and J shed 3 bases, with 23 bases lying between them. This CDR3 has 16 residues. CDR3 DNA: TGTGCCTGTACCCCTTATCTTAACGGAGGCTACAATGAGCAGTTCTTC. Its protein is CACTPYLNGGYNEQFF.

This clonotype was seen many times. This sequence joins TRBV5-1 and TRBJ2-7, with 9 bases that match TRBD2. J lost 3 bases, V lost 4 bases, and 11 bases had no gene match. Germline-derived CDR1 and CDR2 are SGHRS and YFSETQ. The CDR3 contains 16 residues. In nucleotides, the CDR3 is TGCGCCAGCAGCCTGGGGTCGACTAGCGGAGTCTACGAGCAGTACTTC. Its translation is CASSLGSTSGVYEQYF.

This clonotype was seen ten or more times. The V call is TRBV5-1, the J call TRBJ2-2; maybe TRBD1 (5 bases). Trimming stripped 4 bases from V and 6 bases from J, with 13 bases between. The CDR3 is 14 amino acids. Germline CDR1 and CDR2: SGHRS and YFSETQ. The CDR3 DNA reads TGCGCCAGCAGCCCACCAGGGATCGCCGGGGAGCTGTTTTTT. This sequence encodes CASSPPGIAGELFF.

In the case of this clonotype: The junction differs from germline at one of its ends, possibly a read error. This sequence joins TRBV12-5 and TRBJ2-7, with unresolved D. Germline loops: CDR1 LGHNT, CDR2 FRNRAP. The CDR3 is made up of 13 amino acids. In nucleotides, the CDR3 is TGTGCCAGTAAGGGAACCGGTTCCTACGTGCAGTACTTC. Protein product: CASKGTGSYVQYF. Using reference TRBV12-5 and TRBJ2-7 for the parts outside the CDR3, the full variable domain is DARVTQTPRHKVTEMGQEVTMRCQPILGHNTVFWYRQTMMQGLELLAYFRNRAPLDDSGMPKDRFSAEMPDATLATLKIQPSEPRDSAVYFCASKGTGSYVQYFGPGTRLTVT.

With respect to this clonotype: A junction end diverges from the germline sequence, so it may reflect a read error. The V gene is TRBV29-1, the J gene TRBJ2-5; D is uncertain. The CDR3 extends over 12 amino acids. From germline, CDR1 is SQVTM and CDR2 ANQGSEA. The CDR3 sequence: CSVLEHQEAQYF. The CDR3 DNA follows: TGCAGTGTTCTGGAGCACCAAGAGGCCCAGTACTTC.

With regard to this clonotype: This may stem from a read error, because a much larger clone lies one nucleotide away. V is TRBV18 and J is TRBJ1-1; a possible D gene is TRBD1 (5 bases). CDR3 length equals 16 residues. V dropped 4 bases and J dropped 1 base, with 16 bases sitting between them. The V gene's germline CDR1 is KGHSH and CDR2 LQKENI. This chain's CDR3 is CASSQADGGRNTEAFF. For the CDR3, the DNA is TGTGCCAGCTCACAAGCCGACGGGGGGAGGAACACTGAAGCTTTCTTT.

In regard to this clonotype: This could be a read error, since a much larger clone is one nucleotide away. The J gene is TRBJ1-1, the V gene TRBV6-5; 7 bases line up with TRBD1. CDR1 is MNHEY and CDR2 is SVGAGI in the germline V gene. This CDR3 has 13 residues. CDR3 bases: TGTGCCAGCACCCAGACCCTACAGGGGAGGGTTCTCTTT. It is translated as CASTQTLQGRVLF.

With regard to this clonotype: At one boundary the junction diverges from the germline segment, which might be a read error. This chain links TRBV29-1 with TRBJ1-4, with 11 bases fitting TRBD1. The CDR3 covers 15 residues. Germline values: CDR1 SQVTM, CDR2 ANQGSEA. CDR3 nucleotide sequence: TGTAGCGCTGGGACAGGGGGTGCAATTAATGAAAAACTGATTTTT. Translating it yields CSAGTGGAINEKLIF.